These 31 T cell receptor beta chains were sequenced from one sample in a study of blood T cell repertoires in COVID-19. Libraries were prepared by immunoSEQ multiplex PCR; TCRdb keeps only in-frame clonotypes and omits some of them. The sample yields approximately 390,000 clones, around nine tenths seen once. What was sequenced was PBMCs or T cells enriched from blood (not recorded which). These receptors all come from a woman aged 45-59 years who had recovered from COVID-19.

V is TRBV4-1 and J is TRBJ1-1; TRBD1 matches at 9 bases. This CDR3 spans 18 amino acids. V lost 1 base to trimming and J lost 0 bases; unmatched junction nucleotides: 9. In germline, CDR1 is MGHRA, CDR2 YSYEKL. CDR3: CASSQATWGQGMNTEAFF. CDR3 coding DNA: TGCGCCAGCAGCCAAGCCACATGGGGACAGGGCATGAACACTGAAGCTTTCTTT.

This clone showed up just once. The V call is TRBV5-4, the J call TRBJ2-1, with a possible D match to TRBD2 (7 bases). V gave up 4 bases and J gave up 4 bases, with 15 bases separating them. Germline-derived CDR1 and CDR2 are SGHNT and YYREEE (reference sequence). The CDR3 sequence is 15 residues long. The CDR3 spells CASSLRGTLYNEQFF. The CDR3 DNA sequence: TGTGCCAGCAGCCTGCGGGGGACACTTTACAATGAGCAGTTCTTC.

This clone was counted once. This chain connects TRBV7-3 to TRBJ1-1, with D perhaps matching TRBD1 (6 bases). Trimming stripped 8 bases from V and 2 bases from J, with 12 bases between. The V gene's germline CDR1 is SGHTA and CDR2 FQGTGA. This CDR3 has 13 amino acids. CDR3 DNA: TGTGCCAGCGGCCGGGGGGCTAACACTGAAGCTTTCTTT. This gives the protein CASGRGANTEAFF.

This chain links TRBV7-9 with TRBJ2-1; 9 nucleotides match TRBD1. The trim removed 5 bases at V and 8 bases at J, leaving 10 bases unmatched. The CDR3 consists of 15 residues. Germline V gene data show CDR1 as SEHNR and CDR2 as FQNEAQ (reference sequence). The CDR3 region has the DNA TGTGCCAGCAGCCCGACAGGGGGGGACTTGGATGAGCAGTTCTTC. It codes for CASSPTGGDLDEQFF.

This clone appeared a single time. The chain uses TRBV6-5 and TRBJ2-7, with TRBD2 as a possible D gene (6 bases). V dropped 6 bases and J dropped 3 bases, with 18 bases sitting between them. The CDR3 contains 15 residues. Germline CDR1 is MNHEY and CDR2 is SVGAGI. This chain's CDR3 is CASSRSGTGDYEQYF. The CDR3 nucleotides read TGTGCCAGCAGCAGATCCGGGACGGGGGACTACGAGCAGTACTTC.

J is TRBJ1-1 and V is TRBV6-5; 7 nucleotides align to TRBD1. Trimming removed 6 bases from V and 8 bases from J; junction bases left unmatched: 3. Germline CDR1 and CDR2: MNHEY and SVGAGI. This CDR3 comprises 11 residues. CDR3 nucleotide sequence: TGTGCCAGCAGCTCGACAGGGGAAGCTTTCTTT. Translated, it gives CASSSTGEAFF.

J is TRBJ2-7 and V is TRBV13, with 8 bases that match TRBD1. Germline V gene lookup returns CDR1 PRHDT and CDR2 FYEKMQ (reference sequence). The CDR3 contains 15 residues. Trimming at V came to 5 bases and at J to 0 bases, leaving 6 bases not matched to a gene. The CDR3 DNA sequence: TGTGCCAGCAGCCCGGGACAGGCCAACTCCTACGAGCAGTACTTC. As protein: CASSPGQANSYEQYF.

The rearrangement links TRBV19 to TRBJ1-6; 7 nucleotides match TRBD1. CDR3 length equals 13 residues. CDR1 and CDR2 from the germline V gene are LNHDA and SQIVND (reference sequence). V was clipped by 5 bases and J by 7 bases; unmatched bases: 2. The CDR3 bases are TGTGCCAGTAGTGACAGGGAGAATTCACCCCTCCACTTT. Its translation is CASSDRENSPLHF.

This chain links TRBV10-2 with TRBJ1-3; the match to TRBD1 covers 7 bases. This CDR3 has 17 residues. The trim removed 0 bases at V and 1 base at J, leaving 6 bases unmatched. Germline CDR1 is WSHSY and CDR2 is SAAADI. This CDR3 is CASSESRMTGSGNTIYF. The CDR3 DNA is TGCGCCAGCAGTGAGTCACGAATGACAGGGTCTGGAAACACCATATATTTT.

The chain joins TRBV10-3 to TRBJ2-7; D is perhaps TRBD1 (5 bases). V gave up 2 bases and J gave up 9 bases, with 20 bases separating them. The CDR3 totals 15 residues. Germline loops: CDR1 ENHRY, CDR2 SYGVKD. CDR3 nucleotide sequence: TGTGCCATCAGTGAGGAATCCAGGCAGGGTATGGGGCAGTACTTC. Residues: CAISEESRQGMGQYF.

The CDR3 coding sequence is TGTGCCAGCGAGGGTTCCTTTGGCTACACCTTC. This translates into CASEGSFGYTF. The rearrangement links TRBV6-5 to TRBJ1-2; D not resolved. V was clipped by 8 bases and J by 7 bases, with 11 bases between them. The CDR3 runs 11 residues. The germline V gene encodes CDR1 MNHEY and CDR2 SVGAGI.

The chain has TRBV18 and TRBJ2-1; 10 bases agree with TRBD2. J gave up 0 bases and V 2 bases, and 4 bases lay outside the gene matches. Germline V gene data show CDR1 as KGHSH and CDR2 as LQKENI. The length of the CDR3 is 17 residues. The CDR3 nucleotides are TGTGCCAGCTCACCATGGACTAGCGGCACCTCCTACAATGAGCAGTTCTTC. It is translated as CASSPWTSGTSYNEQFF.

The chain has TRBV4-1 and TRBJ2-2; weak D call: TRBD1 (5 bases). Per germline, CDR1 MGHRA and CDR2 YSYEKL. V lost 7 bases and J 4 bases, leaving 31 bases between the germline ends. The CDR3 length is 20 residues. The CDR3 sequence is CASTPGAPGPSLLTTGELFF. CDR3 nucleotides: TGCGCCAGCACCCCTGGGGCCCCAGGGCCATCCTTATTAACCACCGGGGAGCTGTTTTTT.

The rearrangement links TRBV5-5 to TRBJ1-2, with 9 bases that match TRBD1. The junction had 4 bases not matched to a gene; V was cut back by 0 bases and J by 7 bases. The CDR3 is 14 amino acids. Per germline, CDR1 SGHKS and CDR2 YYEKEE (reference sequence). DNA of the CDR3: TGTGCCAGCAGCTTGGACAGGGGGCGGGGTGGCTACACCTTC. It translates to CASSLDRGRGGYTF.

V usage is TRBV12-3 or TRBV12-4 and J usage is TRBJ1-2, with D maybe TRBD1 (6 bases). The CDR3 covers 12 residues. V lost 10 bases and J 8 bases, leaving 17 bases between the germline ends. CDR3 DNA: TGTGCCACCTGGACAGCCCTTTGGGGCTACACCTTC. Its protein product is CATWTALWGYTF.

CDR3 in amino acids: CSVVTSGGLDTQYF. CDR3 DNA: TGCAGCGTTGTCACTAGCGGGGGGTTAGATACGCAGTATTTT. The chain carries TRBV29-1 and TRBJ2-3; 12 bases map to TRBD2. The CDR3 loop spans 14 amino acids. CDR1 and CDR2 from the germline V gene are SQVTM and ANQGSEA. Unmatched junction bases numbered 4, after V lost 4 bases and J lost 5 bases.

The chain links TRBV27 to TRBJ1-1; a weak D match, TRBD1 (6 bases). Between the trimmed V and J ends, which lost 6 bases and 2 bases, there was a span of 19 bases. The length of the CDR3 is 16 residues. Germline V gene lookup returns CDR1 MNHEY and CDR2 SMNVEV (reference sequence). CDR3 residues: CASSLFAYRANTEAFF. CDR3 in DNA: TGTGCCAGCAGCCTATTTGCTTACAGGGCTAACACTGAAGCTTTCTTT.

V and J are TRBV5-6 and TRBJ1-2; D is possibly TRBD1 (6 bases). Germline V gives CDR1 SGHDT, CDR2 YYEEEE. V gave up 4 bases and J gave up 5 bases, with 24 bases separating them. This CDR3 is 17 amino acids long. The DNA for the CDR3 is TGTGCCAGCAGCCGAGGGGGTTATGGAGTGATTGGATATGGCTACACCTTC. Protein product: CASSRGGYGVIGYGYTF. The full variable domain, with the rest looked up from reference TRBV5-6 and TRBJ1-2, is DAGVTQSPTHLIKTRGQQVTLRCSPKSGHDTVSWYQQALGQGPQFIFQYYEEEERQRGNFPDRFSGHQFPNYSSELNVNALLLGDSALYLCASSRGGYGVIGYGYTFGSGTRLTVV.

This clone appeared a single time. The genes are TRBV2 and TRBJ1-1, with D hard to call. The CDR3 sequence is 14 residues long. Trimming took 2 bases from V and 10 from J, leaving 17 bases between them. From germline, CDR1 is SNHLY and CDR2 FYNNEI. As DNA, the CDR3 is TGTGCCAGCAGTGAAAGCGAAAGTATTGGTGGAGCTTTCTTT. It encodes CASSESESIGGAFF.

The chain is built from TRBV3-1 (or the pseudogene TRBV3-2) and TRBJ1-2, with 8 positions matching TRBD1. The CDR3 is 15 amino acids. The germline CDR1 and CDR2 sequences are LGHDT and YNNKEL (reference sequence). With 1 base clipped from V and 4 bases from J, the junction kept 5 bases outside the gene matches. CDR3 in DNA: TGTGCCAGCAGCCAAGGACAGGGGTTCCTCTATGGCTACACCTTC. It specifies CASSQGQGFLYGYTF.

The table lists this clone with a count of one. This sample also contains other DNA sequences that code for the same CDR3. V and J are TRBV12-3 or TRBV12-4 and TRBJ1-5, with unresolved D. The CDR3 loop spans 13 amino acids. The germline V and J ends were trimmed by 3 bases and 7 bases, with 10 bases remaining between them. This CDR3 is CASSFTGGQPQHF. Here the CDR3 DNA reads TGTGCCAGCAGTTTTACCGGCGGGCAGCCCCAGCATTTT.

This clone has just one count. This chain uses TRBV9 with TRBJ1-1; D might be TRBD1 (5 bases). The germline V gene encodes CDR1 SGDLS and CDR2 YYNGEE. V was shortened by 3 bases and J by 5 bases, with 14 bases between the two germline ends. The CDR3 runs 14 residues. CDR3 residues: CASSAREGRTEAFF. The CDR3 DNA follows: TGTGCCAGCAGCGCCAGGGAGGGACGAACTGAAGCTTTCTTT.

The chain combines TRBV27 with TRBJ2-7; 10 bases map to TRBD2. Germline values: CDR1 MNHEY, CDR2 SMNVEV (reference sequence). The CDR3 is 16 residues long. V trimming: 8 bases; J trimming: 0 bases; junction bases outside the gene matches: 10. The DNA of the CDR3 is TGTGCCAGCTCCTCTAGCGGGGGCGACACCTCCTACGAGCAGTACTTC. Its translation: CASSSSGGDTSYEQYF.

The V call is TRBV5-8, the J call TRBJ2-2, with a possible D match to TRBD1 (5 bases). The CDR3 sequence is 18 residues long. The V gene lost 2 bases and the J gene lost 0 bases, with 17 bases spanning the gap. CDR1 is SGHTS, CDR2 YDEGEE, per germline. The CDR3 DNA sequence: TGTGCCAGCAGCTTTACCAAGGACACATTCGCGAACACCGGGGAGCTGTTTTTT. This encodes CASSFTKDTFANTGELFF.

This clone has only one observation. The chain joins TRBV6-5 to TRBJ2-7, with D tentatively TRBD1 (6 bases). The CDR3 is 15 residues long. CDR1 is MNHEY, CDR2 SVGAGI, per germline. V lost 0 bases and J 4 bases, leaving 13 bases between the germline ends. The CDR3 sequence: CASSYSVGGRYEQYF. As DNA, the CDR3 is TGTGCCAGCAGTTACTCAGTTGGGGGCCGATACGAGCAGTACTTC.

This clone was detected only once. The rearrangement links TRBV28 to TRBJ2-1, with a possible D match to TRBD1 (6 bases). Trimming pared 10 bases from V and 4 bases from J, leaving 20 bases between. The germline gives CDR1 MDHEN, CDR2 SYDVKM. The length of the CDR3 is 15 residues. CDR3 nucleotides: TGTGCCACCTGTCTCATCCCAGGGGAATACAATGAGCAGTTCTTC. It encodes CATCLIPGEYNEQFF.

V gene TRBV5-1 combines with J gene TRBJ1-3; no definite D call. Germline V gives CDR1 SGHRS, CDR2 YFSETQ. The CDR3 is made up of 13 amino acids. V lost 5 bases and J 2 bases, leaving 8 bases between the germline ends. The CDR3 DNA reads TGCGCCAGCAGAAGAGAACCTGGAAACACCATATATTTT. Its protein product is CASRREPGNTIYF.

The CDR3: CASSADRDPGNTIYF. The CDR3 bases are TGTGCCAGTAGTGCGGACAGGGACCCTGGAAACACCATATATTTT. This sequence joins TRBV19 and TRBJ1-3, with 8 bases aligning to TRBD1. The germline V gene encodes CDR1 LNHDA and CDR2 SQIVND (reference sequence). The CDR3 has 15 residues. Losses at the gene ends were 5 bases for V and 2 bases for J; bases not matched to a gene: 5. Using reference TRBV19 and TRBJ1-3 for the parts outside the CDR3, the full variable domain is DGGITQSPKYLFRKEGQNVTLSCEQNLNHDAMYWYRQDPGQGLRLIYYSQIVNDFQKGDIAEGYSVSREKKESFPLTVTSAQKNPTAFYLCASSADRDPGNTIYFGEGSWLTVV.

Only one count was recorded for this clone. For the CDR3, the DNA is TGTGCCAGTAGACTTGGACCCGGAGGTAGTTATCAGCCCCAGCATTTT. It encodes CASRLGPGGSYQPQHF. The rearrangement joins TRBV19 to TRBJ1-5; no definite D call. V was clipped by 6 bases and J by 5 bases, with 20 bases between them. Germline V gene data show CDR1 as LNHDA and CDR2 as SQIVND (reference sequence). The CDR3 consists of 16 residues.

This chain connects TRBV19 to TRBJ1-5; D not resolved. Germline-derived CDR1 and CDR2 are LNHDA and SQIVND (reference sequence). The CDR3 spans 15 residues. With 3 bases removed from V and 0 bases from J, the gap between germline ends came to 9 bases. The CDR3 spells CASSMGSYSNQPQHF. CDR3 nucleotides: TGTGCCAGTAGTATGGGCAGTTATAGCAATCAGCCCCAGCATTTT.

V gene TRBV27 combines with J gene TRBJ2-1; tentatively, D is TRBD1 (5 bases). Deletions cut 6 bases from V and 8 bases from J, with 11 bases between. This CDR3 spans 12 amino acids. Germline V gene sequence: CDR1 MNHEY, CDR2 SMNVEV (reference sequence). The CDR3 spells CASRRQGYEQFF. In nucleotides, the CDR3 is TGTGCCAGCAGACGCCAGGGTTATGAGCAGTTCTTC.